The sample holds a few counts of the clone carrying this TCR beta chain. As yet, its antigen is unknown. Germline V lookup: CDR1 ENHRY, CDR2 SYGVKD. The CDR3 length is 15 residues. Trimming took 3 bases from V and 2 from J, leaving 10 bases between them. The sample belongs to a study of blood T cells in healthy people across ages. At the level of the study: In model experiments, template switching was able to capture about one barcoded beta molecule for every two T cells that were present.

PCR was performed a second time for about 7 to 11 cycles using a sample-barcoded 5' primer and a J-beta primer mix. TCRdb recomputed calls from the 5' RACE reads with MiXCR, one row per CDR3 protein. The table shows about 640,000 distinct CDR3 sequences, with about 30% occurring only once. Study-level findings and limits: Observed TCR beta diversity per million T cells went down as age went up. This fall followed a roughly linear course with age.

The receptor was derived from a woman over 75 in good health. Sequencing was carried out using blood. The chain combines TRBV10-3 with TRBJ2-2; D is uncertain. The CDR3 loop reads CAISDSRENTGELFF. In nucleotides, the CDR3 is TGTGCCATCAGTGATTCTAGGGAAAACACCGGGGAGCTGTTTTTT.